A selection of T cell receptor beta chains follows, all from one sample in a study of CD8+CD57+ T cells in acquired aplastic anemia. MiXCR was run by TCRdb on the reads, yielding one entry per CDR3 protein. The sample shows approximately 300,000 distinct CDR3 sequences, 45% to 65% of them seen only once. The sample was sorted CD4+, CD8+, or CD8+CD57+ T cells (not recorded which) from PBMCs. The receptors were gathered from a human donor with aplastic anemia. Both conserved end residues are part of each CDR3. A D gene is named only where the DNA matches it firmly. Not every row has a clone size; where given, it reads once, few, many or a size class.

cdr3_aa cdr3_nt d_call v_call clone_size j_call
CASSAGLGGVTDTQYF TGTGCCAGCAGCGCGGGACTGGGGGGGGTCACAGATACGCAGTATTTT TRBD2 TRBV7-3 - TRBJ2-3
CASSLELQGFGYTF TGTGCCAGCAGCTTGGAACTACAGGGCTTCGGCTACACCTTC - TRBV5-6 once TRBJ1-2
CSARRMRGETQYF TGCAGTGCTAGGCGGATGAGAGGGGAGACCCAGTACTTC - TRBV20-1 few TRBJ2-5
CASSLGGDGNTIYF TGCGCCAGCAGCTTGGGCGGTGACGGAAACACCATATATTTT - TRBV5-1 many TRBJ1-3
CASSRSGGTEAFF TGCGCCAGCAGCCGATCAGGGGGCACTGAAGCTTTCTTT TRBD1 TRBV5-1 - TRBJ1-1
CASSIVPGQVNQPQHF TGTGCCAGTAGTATAGTTCCTGGACAGGTAAATCAGCCCCAGCATTTT TRBD1 TRBV19 - TRBJ1-5
CASSSHGIRQPQHF TGTGCCAGCAGCTCGCACGGGATCCGGCAGCCCCAGCATTTT - TRBV7-2 few TRBJ1-5
CASSPSPSSYNEQFF TGTGCCAGCAGCCCGTCGCCTAGCTCCTACAATGAGCAGTTCTTC - TRBV6-5 - TRBJ2-1
CASSRRSLSSYNSPLHF TGTGCCAGCAGTCGCAGGTCCCTTAGCTCCTATAATTCACCCCTCCACTTT - TRBV2 many TRBJ1-6
CAIGSLQETQYF TGTGCCATCGGGAGCCTCCAAGAGACCCAGTACTTC - TRBV10-3 - TRBJ2-5
CASSSLRTGENTEAFF TGTGCCAGTAGTTCTCTAAGGACAGGGGAGAACACTGAAGCTTTCTTT TRBD1 TRBV19 - TRBJ1-1
CSARVPKHVADEQFF TGCAGTGCTAGAGTTCCCAAGCATGTCGCGGATGAGCAGTTCTTC - TRBV20-1 many TRBJ2-1
CASSADRGSETQYF TGTGCCAGCAGCGCGGACAGGGGGAGCGAGACCCAGTACTTC TRBD1 TRBV9 many TRBJ2-5